This TCR beta chain stems from a study of identical twins. Study-level findings and limits: There was an excess of low generation probability in the out-of-frame alpha sequences that twins shared. Out-of-frame beta sequences exhibited a weaker degree of excess twin sharing. Within cord blood, abundant beta clonotypes carried fewer insertions, but memory repertoires showed no such trend.

TCRdb reprocessed the 5' RACE reads via MiXCR and lists one record per CDR3 protein. The repertoire holds about 460,000 distinct CDR3 sequences, 14% seen once, with around 0.48% in the top ten. V lost 1 base and J lost 0, with 14 bases in between. The CDR3 consists of 16 residues. The germline gives CDR1 DFQATT, CDR2 SNEGSKA (reference sequence). This clonotype was detected many times. The antigen remains undetermined. The sample was also reused in another study, on yellow fever vaccine responses in identical twins.

Sequenced: CD4+ T cells sorted from blood. The chain combines TRBV20-1 with TRBJ2-3, with D maybe TRBD2 (6 bases). This TCR was sampled from a woman aged 18-30 years in good health. The CDR3 is CSARVRVGTSTDTQYF. CDR3 nucleotides: TGCAGTGCTAGAGTTCGGGTCGGGACTAGCACAGATACGCAGTATTTT.